Listed here are 3 T cell receptor beta chains from one sample, sequenced in a study of T cells of healthy individuals. TCRdb used MiXCR to reprocess the 5' RACE reads, holding one entry per CDR3 protein. The sample yields about 100,000 distinct CDR3 sequences, roughly 15% seen once. Receptors originate from a human donor in good health.

This sequence joins TRBV6-5 and TRBJ2-5; unclear D gene. This CDR3 has 15 amino acids. Germline V gene data show CDR1 as MNHEY and CDR2 as SVGAGI. Trimming cost V 0 bases and J 1 base, with 9 bases left between them. CDR3 nucleotide sequence: TGTGCCAGCAGTTACTCGCTGTTAGGCCAAGAGACCCAGTACTTC. Amino acid sequence: CASSYSLLGQETQYF.

This clonotype came up a few times. The chain couples TRBV11-3 to TRBJ2-3; D ambiguous. Trimming removed 5 bases from V and 8 bases from J, with 14 bases in between. The CDR3 is 13 residues long. Germline V gives CDR1 SGHNT, CDR2 YENEEA. CDR3 amino acids: CASSQPPGITQYF. CDR3 nucleotide sequence: TGTGCCAGCAGCCAACCCCCGGGCATTACGCAGTATTTT.

This clonotype was recorded at least ten times. The gene calls are TRBV20-1 and TRBJ1-1, with D uncertain. The V gene's germline CDR1 is DFQATT and CDR2 SNEGSKA (reference sequence). The CDR3 length is 13 residues. V shed 3 bases and J shed 0 bases, with 8 bases lying between them. CDR3 sequence: CSASNPLNTEAFF. CDR3 DNA sequence: TGCAGTGCTAGTAATCCTCTGAACACTGAAGCTTTCTTT.